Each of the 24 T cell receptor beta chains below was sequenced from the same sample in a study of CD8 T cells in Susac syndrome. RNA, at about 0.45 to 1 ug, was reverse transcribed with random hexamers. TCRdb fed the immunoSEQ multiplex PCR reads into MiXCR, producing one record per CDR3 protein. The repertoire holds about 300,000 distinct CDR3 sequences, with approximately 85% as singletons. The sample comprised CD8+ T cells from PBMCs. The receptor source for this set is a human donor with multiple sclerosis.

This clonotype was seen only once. As DNA, the CDR3 is TGTGCCAGCAGTTTGTATGGGGGTTCGGCTGAAGCTTTCTTT. Amino acids: CASSLYGGSAEAFF. The chain combines TRBV28 with TRBJ1-1; D may be TRBD1 (5 bases). CDR1 is MDHEN and CDR2 is SYDVKM in the germline V gene. Trimming took 3 bases from V and 6 from J, leaving 14 bases between them. The CDR3 totals 14 residues.

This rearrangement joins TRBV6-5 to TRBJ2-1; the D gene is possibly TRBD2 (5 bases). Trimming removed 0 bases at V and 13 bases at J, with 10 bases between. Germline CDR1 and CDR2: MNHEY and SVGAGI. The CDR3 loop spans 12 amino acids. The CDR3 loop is CASSYSRELQFF. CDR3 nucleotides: TGTGCCAGCAGTTACTCGAGGGAGTTACAGTTCTTC.

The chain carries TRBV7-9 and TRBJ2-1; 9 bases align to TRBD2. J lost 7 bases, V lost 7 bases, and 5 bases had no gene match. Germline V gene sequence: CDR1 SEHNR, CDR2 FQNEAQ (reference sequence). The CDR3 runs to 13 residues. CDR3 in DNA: TGTGCCAGCACCCCGGGACTAGCAAATGAGCAGTTCTTC. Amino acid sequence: CASTPGLANEQFF.

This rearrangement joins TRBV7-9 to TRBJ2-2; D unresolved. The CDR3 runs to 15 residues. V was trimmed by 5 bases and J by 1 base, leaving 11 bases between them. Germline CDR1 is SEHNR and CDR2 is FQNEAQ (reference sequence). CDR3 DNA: TGTGCCAGCAGCCCCCAAGACTGGAACACCGGGGAGCTGTTTTTT. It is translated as CASSPQDWNTGELFF. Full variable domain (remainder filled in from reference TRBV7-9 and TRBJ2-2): DTGVSQNPRHKITKRGQNVTFRCDPISEHNRLYWYRQTLGQGPEFLTYFQNEAQLEKSRLLSDRFSAERPKGSFSTLEIQRTEQGDSAMYLCASSPQDWNTGELFFGEGSRLTVL.

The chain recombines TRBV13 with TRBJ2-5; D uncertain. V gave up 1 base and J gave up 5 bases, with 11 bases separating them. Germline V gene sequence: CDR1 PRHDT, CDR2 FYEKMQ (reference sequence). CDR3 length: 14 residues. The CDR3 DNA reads TGTGCCAGCAGCTTAGTTGAGAAGCCGGAGACCCAGTACTTC. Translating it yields CASSLVEKPETQYF.

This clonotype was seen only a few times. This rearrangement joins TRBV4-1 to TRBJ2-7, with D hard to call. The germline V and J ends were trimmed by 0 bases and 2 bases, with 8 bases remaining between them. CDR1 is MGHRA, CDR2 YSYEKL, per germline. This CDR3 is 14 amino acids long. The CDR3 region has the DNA TGCGCCAGCAGCCAAGAGGGCCTTCCCTACGAGCAGTACTTC. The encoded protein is CASSQEGLPYEQYF.

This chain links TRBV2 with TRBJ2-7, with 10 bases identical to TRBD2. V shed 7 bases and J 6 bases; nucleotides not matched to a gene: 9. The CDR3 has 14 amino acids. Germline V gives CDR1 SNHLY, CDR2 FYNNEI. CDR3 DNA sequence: TGTGCCAGCATACGTAGCGGGAGGACCCCCGAGCAGTACTTC. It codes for CASIRSGRTPEQYF.

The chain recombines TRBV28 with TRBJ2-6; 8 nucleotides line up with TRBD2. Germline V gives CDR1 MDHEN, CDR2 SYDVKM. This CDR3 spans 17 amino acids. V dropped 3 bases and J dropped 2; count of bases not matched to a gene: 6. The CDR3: CASSFSGNSPGANVLTF. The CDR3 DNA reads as TGTGCCAGCAGTTTTAGCGGGAACAGCCCTGGGGCCAACGTCCTGACTTTC.

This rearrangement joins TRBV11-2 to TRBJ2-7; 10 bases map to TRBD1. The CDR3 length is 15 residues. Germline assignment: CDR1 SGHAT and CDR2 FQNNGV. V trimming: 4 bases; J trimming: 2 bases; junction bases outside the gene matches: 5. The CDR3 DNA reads TGTGCCAGCAGCTGGGACAGGGGCACTACCTACGAGCAGTACTTC. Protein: CASSWDRGTTYEQYF.

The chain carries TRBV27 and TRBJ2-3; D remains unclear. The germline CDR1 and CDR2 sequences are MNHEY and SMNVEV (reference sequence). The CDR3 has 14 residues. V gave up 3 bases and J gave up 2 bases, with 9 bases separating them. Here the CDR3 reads CASSFYWATDTQYF. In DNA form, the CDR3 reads TGTGCCAGCAGTTTTTACTGGGCCACAGATACGCAGTATTTT.

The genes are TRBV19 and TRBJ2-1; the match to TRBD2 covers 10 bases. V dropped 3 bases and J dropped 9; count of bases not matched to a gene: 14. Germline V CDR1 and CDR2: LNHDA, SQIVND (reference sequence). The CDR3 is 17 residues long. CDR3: CASSIGRLAGVGTEQFF. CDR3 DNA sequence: TGTGCCAGTAGTATTGGTCGGCTAGCGGGAGTCGGGACTGAGCAGTTCTTC.

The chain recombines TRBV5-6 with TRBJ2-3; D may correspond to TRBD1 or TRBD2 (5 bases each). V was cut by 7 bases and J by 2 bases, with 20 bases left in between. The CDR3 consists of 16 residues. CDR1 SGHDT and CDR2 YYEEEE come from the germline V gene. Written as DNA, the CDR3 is TGTGCCAGCGGCCCCGGGGCCAAGCGGCTCACAGATACGCAGTATTTT. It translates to CASGPGAKRLTDTQYF. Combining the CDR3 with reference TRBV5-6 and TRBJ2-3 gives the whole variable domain DAGVTQSPTHLIKTRGQQVTLRCSPKSGHDTVSWYQQALGQGPQFIFQYYEEEERQRGNFPDRFSGHQFPNYSSELNVNALLLGDSALYLCASGPGAKRLTDTQYFGPGTRLTVL.

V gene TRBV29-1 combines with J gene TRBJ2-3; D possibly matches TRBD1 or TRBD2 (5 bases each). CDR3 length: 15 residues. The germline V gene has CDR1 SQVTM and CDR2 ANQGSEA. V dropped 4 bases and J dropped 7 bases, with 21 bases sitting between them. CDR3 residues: CSVGVKGPQPNTQYF. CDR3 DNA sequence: TGCAGCGTTGGGGTCAAGGGACCGCAGCCTAATACGCAGTATTTT.

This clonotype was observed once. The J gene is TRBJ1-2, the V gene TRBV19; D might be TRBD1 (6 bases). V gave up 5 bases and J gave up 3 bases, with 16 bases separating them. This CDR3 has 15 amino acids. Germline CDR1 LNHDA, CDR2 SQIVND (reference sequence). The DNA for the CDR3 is TGTGCCAGTAGTGCACCCCCACAGGGTGACTATGGCTACACCTTC. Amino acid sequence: CASSAPPQGDYGYTF.

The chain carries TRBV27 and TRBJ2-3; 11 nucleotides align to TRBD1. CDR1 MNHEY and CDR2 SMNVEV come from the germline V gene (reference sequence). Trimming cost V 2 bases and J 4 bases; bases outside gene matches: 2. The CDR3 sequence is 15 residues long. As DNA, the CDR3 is TGTGCCAGCAGTTTAGGGACAGGGGGTGCAGATACGCAGTATTTT. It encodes CASSLGTGGADTQYF.

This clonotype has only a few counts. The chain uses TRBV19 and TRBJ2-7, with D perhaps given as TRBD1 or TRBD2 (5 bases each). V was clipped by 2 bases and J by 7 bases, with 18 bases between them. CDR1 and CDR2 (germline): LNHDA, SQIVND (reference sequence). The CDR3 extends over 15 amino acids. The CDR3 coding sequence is TGTGCCAGTAGTATACTGGCAGGGTGGGGAGTTGAGCAGTACTTC. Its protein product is CASSILAGWGVEQYF.

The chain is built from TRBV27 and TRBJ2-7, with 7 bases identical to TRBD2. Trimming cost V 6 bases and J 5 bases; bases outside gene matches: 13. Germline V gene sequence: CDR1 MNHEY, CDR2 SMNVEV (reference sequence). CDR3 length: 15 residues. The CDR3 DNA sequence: TGTGCCAGCAGAGGAACTACGCGGGAGTACCACGAGCAGTACTTC. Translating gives CASRGTTREYHEQYF.

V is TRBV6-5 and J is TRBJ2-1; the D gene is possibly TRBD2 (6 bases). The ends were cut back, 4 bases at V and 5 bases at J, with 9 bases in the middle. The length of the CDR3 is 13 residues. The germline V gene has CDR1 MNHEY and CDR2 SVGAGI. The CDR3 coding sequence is TGTGCCAGCAGTTGGAGGGTGGACAATGAGCAGTTCTTC. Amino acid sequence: CASSWRVDNEQFF.

CDR3 loop: CASSLSISGRVSKNIQYF. The CDR3 DNA is TGTGCCAGCAGTTTATCAATTAGCGGGAGAGTATCCAAAAACATTCAGTACTTC. V gene TRBV28 combines with J gene TRBJ2-4, with 9 bases fitting TRBD2. Losses at the gene ends were 1 base for V and 2 bases for J; bases not matched to a gene: 9. The CDR3 has 18 amino acids. The V gene's germline CDR1 is MDHEN and CDR2 SYDVKM.

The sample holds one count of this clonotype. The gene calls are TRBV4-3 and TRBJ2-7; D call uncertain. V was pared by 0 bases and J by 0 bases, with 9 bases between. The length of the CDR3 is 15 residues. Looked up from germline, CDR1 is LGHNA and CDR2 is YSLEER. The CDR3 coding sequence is TGCGCCAGCAGCCAAGATAACGGAGACTCCTACGAGCAGTACTTC. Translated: CASSQDNGDSYEQYF.

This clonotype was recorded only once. The CDR3 bases are TGTGCCAGCGCCGGGACTAGCTTTAATGAGCAGTTCTTC. It translates to CASAGTSFNEQFF. The J gene is TRBJ2-1, the V gene TRBV28; 9 bases align to TRBD2. Germline CDR1 MDHEN, CDR2 SYDVKM. V shed 8 bases and J 7 bases; nucleotides not matched to a gene: 6. CDR3 length: 13 amino acids.

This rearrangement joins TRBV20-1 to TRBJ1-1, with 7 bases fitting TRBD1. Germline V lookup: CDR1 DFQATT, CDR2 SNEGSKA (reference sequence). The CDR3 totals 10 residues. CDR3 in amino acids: CRGGQAEAFF. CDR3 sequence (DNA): TGCAGGGGAGGACAGGCTGAAGCTTTCTTT.

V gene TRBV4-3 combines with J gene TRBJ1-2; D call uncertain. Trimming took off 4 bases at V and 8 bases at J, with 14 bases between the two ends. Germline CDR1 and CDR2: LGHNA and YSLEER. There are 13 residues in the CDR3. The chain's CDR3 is CASSPAAARGYTF. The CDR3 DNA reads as TGCGCCAGCAGCCCCGCGGCAGCGCGGGGCTACACCTTC.

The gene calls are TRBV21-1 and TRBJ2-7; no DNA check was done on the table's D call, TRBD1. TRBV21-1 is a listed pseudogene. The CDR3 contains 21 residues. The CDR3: CASSEYAGQGTFPCPSYEQYF. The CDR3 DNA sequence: TGTGCCAGCAGCGAGTACGCTGGACAGGGGACATTTCCTTGCCCCTCCTACGAGCAGTACTTC.